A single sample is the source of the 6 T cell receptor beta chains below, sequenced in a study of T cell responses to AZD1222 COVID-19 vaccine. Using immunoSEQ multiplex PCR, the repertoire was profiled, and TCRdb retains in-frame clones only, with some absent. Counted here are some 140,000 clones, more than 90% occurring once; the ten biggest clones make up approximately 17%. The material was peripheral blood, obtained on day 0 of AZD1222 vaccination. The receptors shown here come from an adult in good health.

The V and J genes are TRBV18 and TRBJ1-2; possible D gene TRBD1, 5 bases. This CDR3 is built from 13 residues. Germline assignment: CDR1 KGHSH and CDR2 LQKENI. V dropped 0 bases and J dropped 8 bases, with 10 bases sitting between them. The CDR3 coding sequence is TGTGCCAGCTCACCACCCTCCAGGGAGGGCTACACCTTC. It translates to CASSPPSREGYTF.

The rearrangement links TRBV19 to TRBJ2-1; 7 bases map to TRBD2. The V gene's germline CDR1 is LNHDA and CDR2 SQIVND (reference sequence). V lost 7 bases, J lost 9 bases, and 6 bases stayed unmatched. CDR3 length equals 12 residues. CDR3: CASTLSSGEQFF. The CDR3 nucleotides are TGTGCCAGTACCCTATCTAGCGGTGAGCAGTTCTTC.

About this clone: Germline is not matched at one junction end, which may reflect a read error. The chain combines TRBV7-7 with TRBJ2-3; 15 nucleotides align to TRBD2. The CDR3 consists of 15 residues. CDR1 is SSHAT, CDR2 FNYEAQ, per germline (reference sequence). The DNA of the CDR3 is TGTGCTAGCAGCCGGGGACTAGCGGGGGGCGATACGCAGTATTTT. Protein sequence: CASSRGLAGGDTQYF.

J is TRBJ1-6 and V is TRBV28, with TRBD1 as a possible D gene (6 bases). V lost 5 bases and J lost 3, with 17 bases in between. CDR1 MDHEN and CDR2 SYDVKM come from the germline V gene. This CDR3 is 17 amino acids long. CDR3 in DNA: TGTGCCAGCAGTCAATTTAGGGGGGGTGGCTATAATTCACCCCTCCACTTT. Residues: CASSQFRGGGYNSPLHF.

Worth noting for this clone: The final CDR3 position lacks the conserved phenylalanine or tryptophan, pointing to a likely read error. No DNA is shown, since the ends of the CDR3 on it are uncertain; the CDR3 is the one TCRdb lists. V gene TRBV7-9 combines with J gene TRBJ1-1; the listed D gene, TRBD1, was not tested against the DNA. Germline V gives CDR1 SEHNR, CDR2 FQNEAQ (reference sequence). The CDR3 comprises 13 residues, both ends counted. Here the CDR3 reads CASSRGPSGGEEL.

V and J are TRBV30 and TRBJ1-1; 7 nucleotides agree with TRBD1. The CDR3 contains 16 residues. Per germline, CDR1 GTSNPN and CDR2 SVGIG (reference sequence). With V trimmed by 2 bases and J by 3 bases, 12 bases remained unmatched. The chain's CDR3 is CAWSSGGPGRYTEAFF. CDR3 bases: TGTGCCTGGAGTTCAGGGGGGCCAGGCAGATACACTGAAGCTTTCTTT.